What follows are 18 T cell receptor beta chains derived from one specimen sequenced in a study of blood T cell repertoires in COVID-19. Sequencing was performed with immunoSEQ multiplex PCR; in TCRdb, only in-frame clones are kept and a portion is missing. The sample has 300,000 to 500,000 clones, around 87% seen once. The sequenced sample consisted of PBMCs or T cells enriched from blood (not recorded which). The receptor set was obtained from a woman in her twenties or thirties with acute COVID-19.

The rearrangement joins TRBV5-1 to TRBJ2-7, with 7 bases fitting TRBD1. CDR3 length equals 12 residues. CDR1 is SGHRS, CDR2 YFSETQ, per germline. Trimming took 5 bases from V and 6 from J; bases not matched to a gene: 5. The CDR3 region has the DNA TGCGCCAGCAGTTACACAGGGGCCGAGCAGTACTTC. This translates into CASSYTGAEQYF.

This clone showed up just once. The V call is TRBV19, the J call TRBJ1-5; TRBD1 matches 12 bases. The CDR3 contains 19 residues. The V and J ends lost 6 bases and 1 base, in that order; junction bases with no gene match: 13. Germline CDR1 LNHDA, CDR2 SQIVND (reference sequence). CDR3 nucleotides: TGTGCCAGTAGACATTTCGGGGGGACAGGGGGCAAAAGCAATCAGCCCCAGCATTTT. As protein: CASRHFGGTGGKSNQPQHF.

V gene TRBV19 combines with J gene TRBJ2-5; TRBD2 matches 9 bases. With 6 bases clipped from V and 5 bases from J, the junction kept 10 bases outside the gene matches. The CDR3 loop spans 15 amino acids. CDR1 is LNHDA, CDR2 SQIVND, per germline (reference sequence). CDR3 in amino acids: CASRGAGGAGETQYF. CDR3 DNA sequence: TGTGCCAGTAGGGGGGCGGGGGGGGCCGGTGAGACCCAGTACTTC.

The chain combines TRBV12-3 or TRBV12-4 with TRBJ1-1, with D perhaps matching TRBD1 (5 bases). The germline V and J ends were trimmed by 3 bases and 6 bases, with 11 bases remaining between them. There are 13 residues in the CDR3. This chain's CDR3 is CASSFGQGPEAFF. In nucleotides, the CDR3 is TGTGCCAGCAGTTTCGGGCAGGGCCCTGAAGCTTTCTTT.

This clone was recorded many times. The chain combines TRBV4-1 with TRBJ1-5, with a weak D call TRBD1 (5 bases). V was trimmed by 1 base and J by 2 bases, leaving 12 bases between them. The CDR3 runs 16 residues. Germline-derived CDR1 and CDR2 are MGHRA and YSYEKL. CDR3 bases: TGCGCCAGCAGCCAAGCCAGGGTAGCGGGCAATCAGCCCCAGCATTTT. This translates into CASSQARVAGNQPQHF.

The genes are TRBV5-6 and TRBJ2-1, with unresolved D. V dropped 0 bases and J dropped 4 bases, with 11 bases sitting between them. Germline CDR1 SGHDT, CDR2 YYEEEE. This CDR3 comprises 15 residues. Here the CDR3 reads CASSLGRRRYNEQFF. Here the CDR3 DNA reads TGTGCCAGCAGCTTGGGTCGGAGAAGATACAATGAGCAGTTCTTC.

DNA of the CDR3: TGTGCCAGCAGCAAAGAGGCGGAAGGGGACAGGGAAAAATTCTCCTACGAGCAGTACTTC. This sequence encodes CASSKEAEGDREKFSYEQYF. The chain combines TRBV21-1 with TRBJ2-7; the table assigns TRBD1, which was not confirmed against the DNA. TRBV21-1 is reported as a pseudogene. The length of the CDR3 is 20 residues.

The genes are TRBV7-3 and TRBJ1-2; TRBD1 aligns across 11 bases. V shed 0 bases and J 6 bases; nucleotides not matched to a gene: 3. The CDR3 has 15 amino acids. The germline CDR1 and CDR2 sequences are SGHTA and FQGTGA. As DNA, the CDR3 is TGTGCCAGCAGCTTAACGGGACAGGGGGTGAATGGCTACACCTTC. Its protein is CASSLTGQGVNGYTF.

This clone occurred a few times. The gene calls are TRBV15 and TRBJ2-7; the match to TRBD1 covers 9 bases. Germline-derived CDR1 and CDR2 are LNHNV and YYDKDF (reference sequence). This CDR3 is 14 amino acids long. V was clipped by 5 bases and J by 3 bases; unmatched bases: 5. DNA of the CDR3: TGTGCCACCAGCCTTCAGACAGGGGGCTACGAGCAGTACTTC. Encoded protein: CATSLQTGGYEQYF.

V is TRBV25-1 and J is TRBJ1-2, with D hard to call. Per germline, CDR1 MGHDK and CDR2 SYGVNS. The CDR3 loop spans 16 amino acids. The V gene lost 2 bases and the J gene lost 4 bases, with 17 bases spanning the gap. The CDR3 DNA reads TGTGCCAGCAGTGAAACCCTCGGGGAACCCTTCTATGGCTACACCTTC. This gives the protein CASSETLGEPFYGYTF.

The V gene is TRBV5-6, the J gene TRBJ1-4, with a weak D call TRBD1 (5 bases). Germline CDR1 and CDR2: SGHDT and YYEEEE. The ends were cut back, 3 bases at V and 8 bases at J, with 11 bases in the middle. The CDR3 consists of 13 residues. Here the CDR3 DNA reads TGTGCCAGCAGCTGGGGGGAGGACGAAAAACTGTTTTTT. Translated, it gives CASSWGEDEKLFF.

The V gene is TRBV19, the J gene TRBJ1-6; weak D call: TRBD1 (5 bases). CDR3 length equals 15 residues. V dropped 5 bases and J dropped 8 bases, with 16 bases sitting between them. Germline CDR1 LNHDA, CDR2 SQIVND (reference sequence). As DNA, the CDR3 is TGTGCCAGTAGTTTGGCGCAGGGCCCACATTCACCCCTCCACTTT. The encoded protein is CASSLAQGPHSPLHF.

This clone was observed once. CDR3 sequence: CASSRDRVISPLHF. The DNA for the CDR3 is TGTGCCAGCAGCCGGGACAGGGTAATTTCACCCCTCCACTTT. The genes are TRBV2 and TRBJ1-6, with 9 bases identical to TRBD1. Germline values: CDR1 SNHLY, CDR2 FYNNEI. The V gene end was trimmed by 6 bases and the J gene end by 9 bases; junction bases not matched to a gene: 6. The CDR3 has 14 amino acids.

This clone occurred once. The rearrangement links TRBV15 to TRBJ2-7, with TRBD2 matching 14 bases. The CDR3 is made up of 21 amino acids. The germline V gene encodes CDR1 LNHNV and CDR2 YYDKDF (reference sequence). The ends lost 0 bases at V and 0 bases at J; junction bases unmatched: 13. Here the CDR3 DNA reads TGTGCCACCAGCAGAGATTACGGACTAGCGGGGGGCGGACAGGGCTCCTACGAGCAGTACTTC. It translates to CATSRDYGLAGGGQGSYEQYF.

This chain links TRBV5-5 with TRBJ2-1, with D perhaps matching TRBD1 (5 bases). There are 15 residues in the CDR3. Trimming pared 4 bases from V and 4 bases from J, leaving 15 bases between. CDR1 and CDR2 from the germline V gene are SGHKS and YYEKEE (reference sequence). The CDR3 reads CASSAMGQGYNEQFF. The CDR3 coding sequence is TGTGCCAGCAGCGCCATGGGTCAGGGTTACAATGAGCAGTTCTTC.

The chain couples TRBV5-6 to TRBJ1-6; 8 positions agree with TRBD1. The CDR3 extends over 16 amino acids. Germline V gives CDR1 SGHDT, CDR2 YYEEEE. V shed 4 bases, J shed 7 bases, and the junction held 10 bases outside the gene matches. Here the CDR3 DNA reads TGTGCCAGCAGCGTATTCCAGGGGGCGAGGAATTCACCCCTCCACTTT. Its translation: CASSVFQGARNSPLHF.

The chain is built from TRBV21-1 and TRBJ1-1; the D call of TRBD1 is as the table states it, not checked on the DNA. TRBV21-1 is a pseudogene locus. CDR3 length equals 15 residues. This CDR3 is CASSKDRGQNTEAFF. CDR3 nucleotide sequence: TGTGCCAGCAGCAAAGACAGGGGACAGAACACTGAAGCTTTCTTT.

The genes are TRBV4-1 and TRBJ2-3; TRBD2 aligns across 11 bases. Per germline, CDR1 MGHRA and CDR2 YSYEKL. J gave up 2 bases and V 3 bases, and 13 bases lay outside the gene matches. This CDR3 is 19 amino acids long. Written as DNA, the CDR3 is TGCGCCAGCAGCCAGTGGGCTAGCGGGGGGCCAAGTTCCACAGATACGCAGTATTTT. This codes for CASSQWASGGPSSTDTQYF.